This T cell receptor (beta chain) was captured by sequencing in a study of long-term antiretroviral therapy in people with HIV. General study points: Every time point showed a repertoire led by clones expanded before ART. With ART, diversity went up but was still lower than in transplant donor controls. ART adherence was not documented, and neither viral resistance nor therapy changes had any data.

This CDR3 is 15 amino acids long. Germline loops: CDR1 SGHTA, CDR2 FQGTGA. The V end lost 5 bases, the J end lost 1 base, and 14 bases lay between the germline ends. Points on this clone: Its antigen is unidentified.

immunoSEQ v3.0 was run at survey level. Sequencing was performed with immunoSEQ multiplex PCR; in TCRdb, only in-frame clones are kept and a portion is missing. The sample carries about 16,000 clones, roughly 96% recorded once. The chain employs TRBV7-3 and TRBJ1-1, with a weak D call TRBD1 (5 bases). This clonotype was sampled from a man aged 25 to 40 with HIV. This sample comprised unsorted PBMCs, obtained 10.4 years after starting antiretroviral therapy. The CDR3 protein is CASSPSGVRNTEAFF. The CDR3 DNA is TGTGCCAGCAGCCCATCGGGGGTTAGGAACACTGAAGCTTTCTTT.